This T cell receptor (beta chain) was retrieved from a study of blood T cell repertoires in COVID-19. This CDR3 spans 15 amino acids. The V segment lost 3 bases and the J segment 4 bases; nucleotides outside the gene matches: 6. Germline lookup yields CDR1 MNHEY and CDR2 SMNVEV (reference sequence). The repertoire was sequenced with immunoSEQ multiplex PCR; TCRdb's copy has only in-frame clones and lacks some. The table includes approximately 200,000 clones, approximately 87% detected once. Sequenced sample: peripheral blood. The TCR was taken from a man in his sixties who had recovered from COVID-19. The rearrangement links TRBV27 to TRBJ1-1; TRBD1 aligns across 9 bases. The DNA of the CDR3 is TGTGCCAGCAGTTTTTGGGGACAGGGCAGCACTGAAGCTTTCTTT. Residues: CASSFWGQGSTEAFF.